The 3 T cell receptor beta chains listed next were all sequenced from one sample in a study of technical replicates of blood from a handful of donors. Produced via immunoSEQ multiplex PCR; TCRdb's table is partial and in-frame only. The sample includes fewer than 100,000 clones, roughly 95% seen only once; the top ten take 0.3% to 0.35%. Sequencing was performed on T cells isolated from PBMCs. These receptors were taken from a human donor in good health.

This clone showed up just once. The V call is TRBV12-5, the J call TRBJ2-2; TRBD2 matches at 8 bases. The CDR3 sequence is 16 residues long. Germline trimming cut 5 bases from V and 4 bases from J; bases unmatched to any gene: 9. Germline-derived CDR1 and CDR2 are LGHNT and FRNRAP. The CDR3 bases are TGTGCTAGTGGTCCGACTAGCGCCCCTGGCACCGGGGAGCTGTTTTTT. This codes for CASGPTSAPGTGELFF.

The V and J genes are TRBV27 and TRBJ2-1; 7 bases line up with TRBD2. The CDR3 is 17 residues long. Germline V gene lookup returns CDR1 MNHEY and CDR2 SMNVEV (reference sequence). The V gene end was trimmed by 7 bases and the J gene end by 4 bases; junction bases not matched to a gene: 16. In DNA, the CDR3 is TGTGCCAGCACTTCCACCGCTAGCGGTAAGGGATACAATGAGCAGTTCTTC. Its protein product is CASTSTASGKGYNEQFF.

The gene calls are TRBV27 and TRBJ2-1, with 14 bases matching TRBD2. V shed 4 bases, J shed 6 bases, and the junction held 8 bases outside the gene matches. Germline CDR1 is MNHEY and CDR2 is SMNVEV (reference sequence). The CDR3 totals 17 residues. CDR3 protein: CASSSFGLAGGSNEQFF. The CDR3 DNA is TGTGCCAGCAGTTCCTTTGGACTAGCGGGAGGAAGCAATGAGCAGTTCTTC.